The entry below describes one T cell receptor (beta chain). This sample was taken from a study of blood T cell repertoires in COVID-19. For the study at large: Samples representing acute and convalescent COVID-19 were sourced from the United States, Italy and Spain. Sources were T cells, B-cell-depleted T cells, or PBMCs; the material itself was cDNA or gDNA.

Original handling: Reference gene primer amplification yielded estimated nucleated cell counts. Produced via immunoSEQ multiplex PCR; TCRdb's table is partial and in-frame only. That table furnishes V, J and clone size, whereas the DNA furnished D and trimming. The sample lists more than 95,000 clones, approximately 80% occurring once. The J segment lost 2 bases and the V segment lost 4 bases, leaving 6 bases of the junction unmatched. The CDR3 extends over 14 amino acids. Germline V gives CDR1 SGHDT, CDR2 YYEEEE. The sequencing input was peripheral blood. The receptor comes from an elderly man with acute or convalescent COVID-19. This sequence joins TRBV5-6 and TRBJ2-7, with 7 positions matching TRBD1. CDR3 sequence (DNA): TGTGCCAGCAGCAAGATAGGGACAGCCTACGAGCAGTACTTC. As protein: CASSKIGTAYEQYF.